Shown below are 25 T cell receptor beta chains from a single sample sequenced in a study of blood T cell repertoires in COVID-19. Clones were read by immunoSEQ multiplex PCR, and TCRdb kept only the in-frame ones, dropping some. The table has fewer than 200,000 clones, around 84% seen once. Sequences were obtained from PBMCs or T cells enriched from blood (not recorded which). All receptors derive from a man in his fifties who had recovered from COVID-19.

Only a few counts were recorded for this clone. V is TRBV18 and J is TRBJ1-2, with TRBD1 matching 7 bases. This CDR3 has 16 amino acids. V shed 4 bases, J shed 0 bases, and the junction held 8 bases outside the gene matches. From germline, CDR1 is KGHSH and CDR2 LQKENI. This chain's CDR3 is CASSQIRQGSNYGYTF. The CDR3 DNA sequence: TGTGCCAGCTCACAAATACGACAGGGCTCTAACTATGGCTACACCTTC.

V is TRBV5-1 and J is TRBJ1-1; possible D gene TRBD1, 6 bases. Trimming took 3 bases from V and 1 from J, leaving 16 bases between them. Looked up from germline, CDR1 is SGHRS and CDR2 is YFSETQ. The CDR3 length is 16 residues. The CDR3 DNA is TGCGCCAGCAGCTCCCACGCGACAGGACCGAACACTGAAGCTTTCTTT. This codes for CASSSHATGPNTEAFF.

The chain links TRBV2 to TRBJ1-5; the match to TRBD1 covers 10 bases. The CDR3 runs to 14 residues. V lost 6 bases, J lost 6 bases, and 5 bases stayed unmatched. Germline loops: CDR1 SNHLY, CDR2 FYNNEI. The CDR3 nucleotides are TGTGCCAGCAGCGCGGACAGGGGGATTCAGCCCCAGCATTTT. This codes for CASSADRGIQPQHF.

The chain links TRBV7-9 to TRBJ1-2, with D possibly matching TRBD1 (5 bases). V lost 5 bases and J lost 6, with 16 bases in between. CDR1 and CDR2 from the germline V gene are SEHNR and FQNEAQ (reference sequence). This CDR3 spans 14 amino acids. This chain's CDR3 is CASSVSRGRNGYTF. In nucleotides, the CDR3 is TGTGCCAGCAGCGTCAGTAGGGGAAGAAATGGCTACACCTTC. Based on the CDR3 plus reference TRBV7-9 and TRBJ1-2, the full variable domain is DTGVSQNPRHKITKRGQNVTFRCDPISEHNRLYWYRQTLGQGPEFLTYFQNEAQLEKSRLLSDRFSAERPKGSFSTLEIQRTEQGDSAMYLCASSVSRGRNGYTFGSGTRLTVV.

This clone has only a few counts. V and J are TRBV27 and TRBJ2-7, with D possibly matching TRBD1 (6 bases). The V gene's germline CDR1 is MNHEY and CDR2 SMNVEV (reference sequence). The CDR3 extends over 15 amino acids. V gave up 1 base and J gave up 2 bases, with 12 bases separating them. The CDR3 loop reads CASSLLDSTTYEQYF. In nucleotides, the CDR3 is TGTGCCAGCAGTTTATTGGACAGTACCACCTACGAGCAGTACTTC.

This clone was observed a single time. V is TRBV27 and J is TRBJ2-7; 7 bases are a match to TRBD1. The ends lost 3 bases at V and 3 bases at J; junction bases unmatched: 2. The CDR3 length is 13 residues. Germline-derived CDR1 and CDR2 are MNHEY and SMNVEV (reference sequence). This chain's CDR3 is CASSLGTVYEQYF. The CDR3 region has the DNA TGTGCCAGCAGTTTGGGGACAGTCTACGAGCAGTACTTC.

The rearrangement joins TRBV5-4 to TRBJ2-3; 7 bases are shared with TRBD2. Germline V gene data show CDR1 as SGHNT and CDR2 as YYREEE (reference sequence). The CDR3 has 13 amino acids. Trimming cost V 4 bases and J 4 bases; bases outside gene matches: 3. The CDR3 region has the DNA TGTGCCAGCAGCCAGCGGGGCGCAGATACGCAGTATTTT. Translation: CASSQRGADTQYF.

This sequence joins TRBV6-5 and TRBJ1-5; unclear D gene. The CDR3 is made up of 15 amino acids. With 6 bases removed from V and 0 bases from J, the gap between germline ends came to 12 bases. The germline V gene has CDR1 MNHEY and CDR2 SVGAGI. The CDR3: CASRPHHSSNQPQHF. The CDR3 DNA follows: TGTGCCAGCAGGCCACATCACAGTAGCAATCAGCCCCAGCATTTT.

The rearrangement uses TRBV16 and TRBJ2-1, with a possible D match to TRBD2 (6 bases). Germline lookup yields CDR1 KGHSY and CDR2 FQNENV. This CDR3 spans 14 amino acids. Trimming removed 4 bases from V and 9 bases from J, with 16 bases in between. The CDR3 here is CASSRLALGGEQFF. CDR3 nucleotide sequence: TGTGCCAGCAGCCGTCTAGCTCTGGGAGGTGAGCAGTTCTTC.

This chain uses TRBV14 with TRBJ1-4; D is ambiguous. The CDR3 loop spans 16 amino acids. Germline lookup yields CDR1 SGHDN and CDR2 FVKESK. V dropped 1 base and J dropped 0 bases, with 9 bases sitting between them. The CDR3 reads CASSQGYLTTNEKLFF. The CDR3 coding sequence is TGTGCCAGCAGCCAAGGGTACCTAACAACTAATGAAAAACTGTTTTTT.

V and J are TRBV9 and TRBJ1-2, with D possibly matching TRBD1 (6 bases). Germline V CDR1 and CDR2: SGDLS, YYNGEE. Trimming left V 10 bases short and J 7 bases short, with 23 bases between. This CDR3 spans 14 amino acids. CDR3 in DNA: TGTGCCTCCCAGACTGCGGGGGCTTCGTTTGGCTACACCTTC. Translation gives CASQTAGASFGYTF.

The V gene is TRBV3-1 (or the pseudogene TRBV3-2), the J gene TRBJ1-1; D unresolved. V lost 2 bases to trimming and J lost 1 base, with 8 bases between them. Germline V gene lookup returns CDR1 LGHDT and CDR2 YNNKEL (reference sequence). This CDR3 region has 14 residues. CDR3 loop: CASSQWRKNTEAFF. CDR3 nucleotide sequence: TGTGCCAGCAGCCAATGGCGGAAGAACACTGAAGCTTTCTTT.

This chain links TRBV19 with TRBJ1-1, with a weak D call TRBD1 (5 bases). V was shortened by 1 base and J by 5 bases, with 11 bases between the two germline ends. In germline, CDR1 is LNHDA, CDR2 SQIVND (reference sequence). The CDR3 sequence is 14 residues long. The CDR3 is CASSIGPGKTEAFF. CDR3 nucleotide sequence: TGTGCCAGTAGTATAGGTCCAGGGAAAACTGAAGCTTTCTTT.

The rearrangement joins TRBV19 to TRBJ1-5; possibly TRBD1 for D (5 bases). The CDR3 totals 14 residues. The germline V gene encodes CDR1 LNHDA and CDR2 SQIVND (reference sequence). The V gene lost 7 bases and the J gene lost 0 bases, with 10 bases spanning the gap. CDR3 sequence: CASKRDFSNQPQHF. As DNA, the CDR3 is TGTGCCAGTAAGAGGGACTTTAGCAATCAGCCCCAGCATTTT.

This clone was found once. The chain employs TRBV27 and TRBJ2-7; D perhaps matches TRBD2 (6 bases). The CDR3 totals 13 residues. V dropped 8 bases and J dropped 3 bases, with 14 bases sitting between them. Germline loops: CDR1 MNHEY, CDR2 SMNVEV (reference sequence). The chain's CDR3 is CASGFRRGYEQYF. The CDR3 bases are TGTGCCAGCGGGTTCCGGCGGGGCTACGAGCAGTACTTC.

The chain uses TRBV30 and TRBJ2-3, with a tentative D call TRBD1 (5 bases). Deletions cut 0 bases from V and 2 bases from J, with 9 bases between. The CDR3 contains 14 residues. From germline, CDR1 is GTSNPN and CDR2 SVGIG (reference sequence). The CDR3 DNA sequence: TGTGCCTGGAGTGTGCCAGGGTACACAGATACGCAGTATTTT. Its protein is CAWSVPGYTDTQYF.

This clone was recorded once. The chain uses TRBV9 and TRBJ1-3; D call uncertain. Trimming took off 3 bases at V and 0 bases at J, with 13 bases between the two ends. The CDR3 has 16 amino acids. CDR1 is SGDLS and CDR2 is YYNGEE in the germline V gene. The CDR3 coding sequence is TGTGCCAGCAGCGGGAGGTTCTCTAGCTCTGGAAACACCATATATTTT. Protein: CASSGRFSSSGNTIYF.

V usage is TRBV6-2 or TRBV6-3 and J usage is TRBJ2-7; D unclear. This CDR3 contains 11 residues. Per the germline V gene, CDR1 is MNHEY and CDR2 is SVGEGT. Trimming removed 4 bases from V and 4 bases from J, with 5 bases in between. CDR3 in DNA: TGTGCCAGCAGTTGGGCGTACGAGCAGTACTTC. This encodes CASSWAYEQYF.

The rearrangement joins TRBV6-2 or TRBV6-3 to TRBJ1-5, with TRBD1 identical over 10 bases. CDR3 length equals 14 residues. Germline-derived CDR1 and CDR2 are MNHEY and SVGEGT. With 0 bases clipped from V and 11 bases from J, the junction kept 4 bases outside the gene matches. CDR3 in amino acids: CASSYSGQGMTQHF. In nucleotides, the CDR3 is TGTGCCAGCAGTTACTCGGGACAGGGGATGACCCAGCATTTT.

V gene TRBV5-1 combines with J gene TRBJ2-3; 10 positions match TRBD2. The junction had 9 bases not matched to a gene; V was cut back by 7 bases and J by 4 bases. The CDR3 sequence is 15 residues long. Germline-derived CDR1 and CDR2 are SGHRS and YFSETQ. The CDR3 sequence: CASGYQSGGADTQYF. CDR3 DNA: TGCGCCAGCGGATACCAAAGCGGGGGGGCAGATACGCAGTATTTT.

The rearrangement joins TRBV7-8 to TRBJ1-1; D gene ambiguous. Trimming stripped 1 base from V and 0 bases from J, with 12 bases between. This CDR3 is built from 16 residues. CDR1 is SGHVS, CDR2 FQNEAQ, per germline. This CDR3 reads CASSLEHVNLNTEAFF. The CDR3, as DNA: TGTGCCAGCAGCTTAGAGCATGTCAATTTGAACACTGAAGCTTTCTTT. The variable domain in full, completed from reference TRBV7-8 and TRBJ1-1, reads GAGVSQSPRYKVAKRGQDVALRCDPISGHVSLFWYQQALGQGPEFLTYFQNEAQLDKSGLPSDRFFAERPEGSVSTLKIQRTQQEDSAVYLCASSLEHVNLNTEAFFGQGTRLTVV.

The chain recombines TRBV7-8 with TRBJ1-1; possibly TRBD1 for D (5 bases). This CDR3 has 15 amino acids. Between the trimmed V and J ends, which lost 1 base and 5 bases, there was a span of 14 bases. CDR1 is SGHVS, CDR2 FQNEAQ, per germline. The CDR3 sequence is CASSLDTGSGTEAFF. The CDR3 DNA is TGTGCCAGCAGCTTAGATACGGGTTCAGGGACTGAAGCTTTCTTT. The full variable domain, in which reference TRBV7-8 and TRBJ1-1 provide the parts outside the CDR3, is GAGVSQSPRYKVAKRGQDVALRCDPISGHVSLFWYQQALGQGPEFLTYFQNEAQLDKSGLPSDRFFAERPEGSVSTLKIQRTQQEDSAVYLCASSLDTGSGTEAFFGQGTRLTVV.

The CDR3 sequence is CASMWSSGLNEQFF. The CDR3 nucleotides are TGCGCCAGCATGTGGTCTAGCGGCTTGAATGAGCAGTTCTTC. The chain carries TRBV5-1 and TRBJ2-1, with TRBD2 matching 7 bases. CDR1 SGHRS and CDR2 YFSETQ come from the germline V gene. V shed 6 bases and J 7 bases; nucleotides not matched to a gene: 10. The CDR3 is 14 amino acids.

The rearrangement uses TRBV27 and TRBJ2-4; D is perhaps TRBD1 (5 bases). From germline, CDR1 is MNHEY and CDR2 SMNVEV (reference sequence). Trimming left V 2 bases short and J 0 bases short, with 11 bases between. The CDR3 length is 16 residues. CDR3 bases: TGTGCCAGCAGTTTAGGGGCAGGCCTAGCCAAAAACATTCAGTACTTC. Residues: CASSLGAGLAKNIQYF.

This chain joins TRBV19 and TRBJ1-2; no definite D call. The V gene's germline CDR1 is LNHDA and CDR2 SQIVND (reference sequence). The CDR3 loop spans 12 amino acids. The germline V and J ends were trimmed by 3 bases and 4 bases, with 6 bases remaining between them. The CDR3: CASSINTYGYTF. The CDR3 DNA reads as TGTGCCAGTAGTATTAACACCTATGGCTACACCTTC. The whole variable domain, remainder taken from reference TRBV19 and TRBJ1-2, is DGGITQSPKYLFRKEGQNVTLSCEQNLNHDAMYWYRQDPGQGLRLIYYSQIVNDFQKGDIAEGYSVSREKKESFPLTVTSAQKNPTAFYLCASSINTYGYTFGSGTRLTVV.